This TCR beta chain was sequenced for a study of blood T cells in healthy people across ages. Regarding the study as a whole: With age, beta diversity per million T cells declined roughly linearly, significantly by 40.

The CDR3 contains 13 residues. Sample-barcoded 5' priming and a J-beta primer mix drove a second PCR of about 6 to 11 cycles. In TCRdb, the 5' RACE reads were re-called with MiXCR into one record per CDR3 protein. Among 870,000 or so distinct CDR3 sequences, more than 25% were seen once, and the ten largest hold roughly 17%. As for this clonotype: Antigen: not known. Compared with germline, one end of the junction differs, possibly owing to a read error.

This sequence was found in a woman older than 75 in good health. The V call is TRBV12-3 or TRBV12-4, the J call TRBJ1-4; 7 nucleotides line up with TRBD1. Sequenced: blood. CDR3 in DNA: TGTGCCAGCAGTGTGACAGGGCCTGAAAAACGGTTTTTT. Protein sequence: CASSVTGPEKRFF.